Listed below are T cell receptor beta chains from one sample, sequenced in a study of cytomegalovirus exposure and HLA in healthy donors. Using immunoSEQ multiplex PCR, the repertoire was profiled, and TCRdb retains in-frame clones only, with some absent. The sample lists around 200,000 clones; approximately 80% were seen once. Specimen: PBMCs. The receptors were sampled from a girl between 2 and 10 years old in good health and CMV-seronegative. The CDR3 runs from the conserved cysteine through the conserved F or W. A D gene is named only where the DNA matches it firmly. For some rows the clone size is stated as once, few or many, or as a class when expanded; others skip it.

d_call j_call clone_size v_call cdr3_aa cdr3_nt
TRBD1 TRBJ1-5 - TRBV6-1 CASSRDRQLNQPQHF TGTGCCAGCAGCCGGGACAGACAACTTAATCAGCCCCAGCATTTT
- TRBJ1-2 - TRBV5-6 CASSPARQLRYGYTF TGTGCCAGCAGCCCGGCCCGACAGTTGCGCTATGGCTACACCTTC
- TRBJ1-2 - TRBV9 CASSARGDRNYGYTF TGTGCCAGCAGCGCCCGGGGGGACCGTAACTATGGCTACACCTTC
- TRBJ1-1 - TRBV2 CASRPGPMNTEAFF TGTGCCAGCAGGCCGGGTCCCATGAACACTGAAGCTTTCTTT
- TRBJ2-7 - TRBV6-1 CASRPPGGSYEQYF TGTGCCAGCAGGCCCCCCGGGGGATCCTACGAGCAGTACTTC
- TRBJ2-2 - TRBV2 CASTSTRNTGELFF TGTGCCAGCACCTCGACTCGGAACACCGGGGAGCTGTTTTTT
- TRBJ2-7 - TRBV6-5 CASRNPGFYEQYF TGTGCCAGCAGAAACCCAGGATTCTACGAGCAGTACTTC
TRBD1 TRBJ2-3 - TRBV10-1 CASRQGTTDTQYF TGCGCCAGCCGACAGGGAACCACAGATACGCAGTATTTT
- TRBJ2-7 - TRBV27 CASSFTLGDYEQYF TGTGCCAGCAGTTTTACCTTGGGCGACTACGAGCAGTACTTC
- TRBJ2-3 once TRBV7-3 CASSLSYTDTQYF TGTGCCAGCAGCCTTTCGTACACAGATACGCAGTATTTT
- TRBJ1-5 - TRBV19 CASSISKINQPQHF TGTGCCAGTAGTATAAGCAAAATCAATCAGCCCCAGCATTTT
TRBD1 TRBJ2-1 - TRBV29-1 CSVEDRGTGGTREQFF TGCAGCGTTGAAGATAGGGGGACAGGGGGCACAAGGGAGCAGTTCTTC
- TRBJ2-3 - TRBV19 CASSAYSTDTQYF TGTGCCAGTAGTGCCTACAGCACAGATACGCAGTATTTT
- TRBJ1-3 few TRBV6-5 CASSFTTVAPGNTIYF TGTGCCAGCAGTTTTACAACAGTCGCCCCCGGAAACACCATATATTTT
- TRBJ1-1 - TRBV29-1 CSVVRQGLNTEAFF TGCAGCGTTGTGAGGCAGGGCTTGAACACTGAAGCTTTCTTT
- TRBJ1-4 - TRBV13 CASSSKGEQNNEKLFF TGTGCCAGCAGCTCTAAGGGGGAACAGAATAATGAAAAACTGTTTTTT
TRBD1 TRBJ1-1 - TRBV12-5 CASGPTGPAEAFF TGTGCTAGTGGCCCGACAGGGCCGGCTGAAGCTTTCTTT
TRBD2 TRBJ2-1 - TRBV10-3 CATRTSGRDNEQFF TGTGCCACCCGGACTAGCGGGAGGGACAATGAGCAGTTCTTC
- TRBJ1-3 - TRBV5-6 CASSARTEYSGNTIYF TGTGCCAGCAGCGCCCGGACTGAATACTCTGGAAACACCATATATTTT
- TRBJ2-7 - TRBV27 CASSRGVQGTYEQYF TGTGCCAGCAGCCGCGGGGTCCAAGGGACCTACGAGCAGTACTTC
- TRBJ2-3 - TRBV4-2 CASSQDRTNKNTQYF TGTGCCAGCAGCCAAGATCGGACTAACAAGAATACGCAGTATTTT
TRBD1 TRBJ1-1 - TRBV12-5 CASEGDRLNTEAFF TGTGCTAGCGAAGGGGACAGGTTGAACACTGAAGCTTTCTTT
TRBD1 TRBJ2-7 - TRBV9 CASSVSTGDYEQYF TGTGCCAGCAGTGTATCGACAGGGGACTACGAGCAGTACTTC
- TRBJ2-2 once TRBV27 CASSWAITGELFF TGTGCCAGCAGTTGGGCGATAACCGGGGAGCTGTTTTTT
- TRBJ1-3 - TRBV7-2 CASSPTGLGSGNTIYF TGTGCCAGCAGCCCCACAGGTTTGGGCTCTGGAAACACCATATATTTT
- TRBJ2-3 - TRBV18 CASSPQGVRINTDTQYF TGTGCCAGCTCACCACAGGGGGTGAGGATTAACACAGATACGCAGTATTTT
TRBD2 TRBJ2-5 - TRBV6-5 CASSYVAGGYQETQYF TGTGCCAGCAGTTACGTAGCGGGGGGGTACCAAGAGACCCAGTACTTC
TRBD1 TRBJ1-2 - TRBV11-2 CASSSTGNYGYTF TGTGCCAGCAGCTCGACAGGGAACTATGGCTACACCTTC
TRBD2 TRBJ2-7 - TRBV5-4 CASSSLGLAYEQYF TGTGCCAGCAGCTCGCTGGGACTAGCTTACGAGCAGTACTTC
TRBD2 TRBJ2-2 - TRBV5-1 CASSLRPPSGGAEGGELFF TGCGCCAGCAGCTTGCGCCCCCCTAGCGGGGGGGCCGAGGGCGGGGAGCTGTTTTTT
TRBD2 TRBJ2-7 - TRBV5-6 CASSFNDGRDYEQYF TGTGCCAGCAGCTTTAATGACGGGAGGGATTACGAGCAGTACTTC
TRBD1 TRBJ2-4 - TRBV6-5 CASSYVDRGAKNIQYF TGTGCCAGCAGTTACGTTGACAGGGGAGCCAAAAACATTCAGTACTTC
- TRBJ2-2 - TRBV18 CASSPGGTANTGELFF TGTGCCAGCTCACCAGGAGGGACAGCGAACACCGGGGAGCTGTTTTTT
- TRBJ1-1 - TRBV6-5 CASSRTPMNTEAFF TGTGCCAGCAGTCGGACACCTATGAACACTGAAGCTTTCTTT
TRBD2 TRBJ2-3 once TRBV6-4 CASSESGGSTDTQYF TGTGCCAGCAGTGAGTCGGGGGGATCCACAGATACGCAGTATTTT
- TRBJ1-2 - TRBV11-1 CASSRGGNYGYTF TGTGCCAGCAGCCGGGGTGGAAACTATGGCTACACCTTC
- TRBJ1-2 once TRBV9 CASSPPQATRGYTF TGTGCCAGCAGCCCCCCCCAGGCAACTCGGGGCTACACCTTC
- TRBJ2-1 few TRBV2 CASSAEYNEQFF TGTGCCAGCAGTGCGGAGTACAATGAGCAGTTCTTC
TRBD2 TRBJ2-1 - TRBV6-5 CASSSPKRDHNEQFF TGTGCCAGCAGTTCGCCCAAGCGGGACCACAATGAGCAGTTCTTC
TRBD1 TRBJ1-1 once TRBV13 CASSDSYRDRGSSGTEAFF TGTGCCAGCAGCGATAGCTACCGGGACAGGGGTTCTAGTGGCACTGAAGCTTTCTTT
- TRBJ1-5 - TRBV4-2 CASSPGQLINQPQHF TGTGCCAGCAGCCCTGGGCAACTGATCAATCAGCCCCAGCATTTT
- TRBJ1-1 - TRBV4-2 CASSQRGEAFF TGTGCCAGCAGCCAAAGAGGTGAAGCTTTCTTT